This T cell receptor (beta chain) is from a study of cytomegalovirus exposure and HLA in healthy donors. PCR was performed using 60 Vbeta and 13 Jbeta primers. Here immunoSEQ multiplex PCR was the method, and the copy in TCRdb shows in-frame clones only, minus some. Among more than 150,000 clones listed, over 75% were seen once. The V segment lost 1 base and the J segment 5 bases; nucleotides outside the gene matches: 9. This CDR3 region has 16 residues. Per germline, CDR1 SSHAT and CDR2 FNYEAQ (reference sequence). V is TRBV7-7 and J is TRBJ2-5; 8 positions agree with TRBD2. The sequence derives from a woman in her 30s in good health and CMV-seronegative. The sample was PBMCs. CDR3 sequence: CASSLGFGLAWETQYF. CDR3 in DNA: TGTGCCAGCAGCTTAGGGTTCGGACTAGCCTGGGAGACCCAGTACTTC.